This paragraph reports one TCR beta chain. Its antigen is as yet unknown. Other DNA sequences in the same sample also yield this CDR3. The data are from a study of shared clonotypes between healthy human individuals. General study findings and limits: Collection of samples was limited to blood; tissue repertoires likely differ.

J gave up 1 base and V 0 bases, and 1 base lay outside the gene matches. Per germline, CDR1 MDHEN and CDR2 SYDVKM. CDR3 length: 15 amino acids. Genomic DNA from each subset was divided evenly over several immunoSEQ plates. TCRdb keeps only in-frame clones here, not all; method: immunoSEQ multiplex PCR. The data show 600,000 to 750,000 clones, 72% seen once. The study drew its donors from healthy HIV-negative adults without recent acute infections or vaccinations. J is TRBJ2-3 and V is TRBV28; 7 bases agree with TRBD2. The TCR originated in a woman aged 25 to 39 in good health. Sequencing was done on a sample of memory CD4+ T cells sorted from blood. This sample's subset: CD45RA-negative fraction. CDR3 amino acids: CASSLWGGGTDTQYF. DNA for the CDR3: TGTGCCAGCAGTTTATGGGGAGGGGGCACAGATACGCAGTATTTT.